Here is one T cell receptor (beta chain) with its context. Authors' data handling: The authors estimated nucleated cell counts from reference gene primer amplification. Here immunoSEQ multiplex PCR was the method, and the copy in TCRdb shows in-frame clones only, minus some. For V, J and clone size, that table is used; D and trimming come from the DNA. The table lists around 140,000 clones, around nine tenths of them singletons. The data are from a study of blood T cell repertoires in COVID-19. Looking at the study overall: Researchers got acute and convalescent COVID-19 samples from the United States, Italy and Spain. Sources were T cells, B-cell-depleted T cells, or PBMCs; the material itself was cDNA or gDNA.

Trimming took 5 bases from V and 8 from J, leaving 18 bases between them. Germline values: CDR1 SGHAT, CDR2 FQNNGV. The CDR3 runs 14 residues. This TCR was recovered from a man aged 50 or older with active or convalescent COVID-19. The chain recombines TRBV11-2 with TRBJ1-1; D is possibly TRBD1 (6 bases). The sequencing input was peripheral blood. The CDR3 sequence is CASSQDTGFGEAFF. CDR3 in DNA: TGTGCCAGCAGCCAGGATACAGGGTTCGGGGAAGCTTTCTTT.